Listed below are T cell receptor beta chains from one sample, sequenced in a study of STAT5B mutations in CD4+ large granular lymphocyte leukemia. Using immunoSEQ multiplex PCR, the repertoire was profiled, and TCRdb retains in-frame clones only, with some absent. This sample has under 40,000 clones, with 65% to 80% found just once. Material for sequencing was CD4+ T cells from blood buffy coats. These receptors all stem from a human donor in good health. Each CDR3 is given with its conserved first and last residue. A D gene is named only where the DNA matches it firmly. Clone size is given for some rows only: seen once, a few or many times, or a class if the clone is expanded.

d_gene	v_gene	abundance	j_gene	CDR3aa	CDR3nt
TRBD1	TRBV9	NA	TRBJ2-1	CASRTGGEQFF	TGTGCCAGCAGGACAGGGGGTGAGCAGTTCTTC
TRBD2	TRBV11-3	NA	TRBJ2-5	CASSRLAGAQETQYF	TGTGCCAGCAGCCGACTAGCGGGAGCTCAAGAGACCCAGTACTTC
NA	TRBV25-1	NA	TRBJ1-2	CASSDTDGYTF	TGTGCCAGCTCCGACACTGATGGCTACACCTTC
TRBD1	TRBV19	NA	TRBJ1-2	CASRDRDRLDGYTF	TGTGCCAGTAGGGACAGGGATAGACTTGATGGCTACACCTTC
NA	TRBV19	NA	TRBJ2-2	CASSSGANTGELFF	TGTGCCAGTAGTAGTGGGGCGAACACCGGGGAGCTGTTTTTT
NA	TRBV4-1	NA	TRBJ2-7	CASSQERITAGYEQYF	TGCGCCAGCAGCCAAGAGAGGATAACAGCGGGTTACGAGCAGTACTTC
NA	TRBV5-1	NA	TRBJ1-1	CASSLVVNTEAFF	TGCGCCAGCAGCTTGGTGGTTAACACTGAAGCTTTCTTT
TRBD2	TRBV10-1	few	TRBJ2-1	CASSDASGGYNEQFF	TGCGCCAGCAGTGATGCGAGCGGGGGCTACAATGAGCAGTTCTTC
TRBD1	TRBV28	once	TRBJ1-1	CASSFDRDRLNTEAFF	TGTGCCAGCAGTTTCGATCGGGACAGATTGAACACTGAAGCTTTCTTT
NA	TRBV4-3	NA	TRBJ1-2	CASSQVRGQGYTF	TGCGCCAGCAGCCAAGTCCGGGGGCAGGGCTACACCTTC
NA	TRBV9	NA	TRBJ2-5	CASSVAGTSQETQYF	TGTGCCAGCAGCGTAGCCGGGACGTCCCAAGAGACCCAGTACTTC
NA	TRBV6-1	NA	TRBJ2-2	CASTATTNTGELFF	TGTGCCAGCACAGCGACCACGAACACCGGGGAGCTGTTTTTT
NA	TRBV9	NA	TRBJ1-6	CASSLVGQTIQPLHF	TGTGCCAGCAGCCTTGTAGGACAGACAATTCAACCCCTCCACTTT
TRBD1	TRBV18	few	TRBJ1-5	CASSYGTDNQPQHF	TGTGCCAGCTCCTACGGGACAGATAATCAGCCCCAGCATTTT
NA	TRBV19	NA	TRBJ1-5	CASTTGLGNQPQHF	TGTGCCAGTACTACGGGCCTAGGCAATCAGCCCCAGCATTTT
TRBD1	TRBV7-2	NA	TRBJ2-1	CASSPQGETSYNEQFF	TGTGCCAGCAGCCCGCAGGGGGAGACGAGTTACAATGAGCAGTTCTTC
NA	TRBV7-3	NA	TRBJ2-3	CASSLSPADTQYF	TGTGCCAGCAGCTTAAGCCCCGCAGATACGCAGTATTTT
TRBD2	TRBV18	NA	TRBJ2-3	CASSPPSGGLTDTQYF	TGTGCCAGCTCACCACCTAGCGGGGGGCTCACAGATACGCAGTATTTT
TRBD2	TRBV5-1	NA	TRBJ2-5	CASSPGLAGGGETQYF	TGCGCCAGCAGCCCGGGACTAGCGGGAGGAGGGGAGACCCAGTACTTC
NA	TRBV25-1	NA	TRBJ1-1	CASSVTGTMGAFF	TGTGCCAGCAGTGTAACAGGGACGATGGGTGCTTTCTTT
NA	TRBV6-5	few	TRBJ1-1	CASIRPGSTEAFF	TGTGCCAGCATTAGACCCGGGAGCACTGAAGCTTTCTTT
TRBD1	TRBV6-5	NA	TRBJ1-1	CASSYSGTVNTEAFF	TGTGCCAGCAGTTACTCGGGGACAGTGAACACTGAAGCTTTCTTT
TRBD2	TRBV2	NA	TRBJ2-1	CATAPLAVYNEQFF	TGTGCCACAGCCCCCCTAGCGGTTTACAATGAGCAGTTCTTC
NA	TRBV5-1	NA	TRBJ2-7	CASSLARDSQQYF	TGCGCCAGCAGCTTGGCCCGGGACTCCCAGCAGTACTTC
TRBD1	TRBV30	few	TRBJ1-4	CAWNLRQGAYRTNEKLFF	TGTGCCTGGAACCTTCGACAGGGGGCCTATCGGACTAATGAAAAACTGTTTTTT
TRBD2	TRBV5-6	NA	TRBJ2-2	CASSSWTSGSLAGELFF	TGTGCCAGCAGCTCTTGGACTAGCGGGAGTCTAGCCGGGGAGCTGTTTTTT
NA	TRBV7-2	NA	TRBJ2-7	CASKKGQSYEQYF	TGTGCCAGCAAGAAAGGACAGTCCTACGAGCAGTACTTC
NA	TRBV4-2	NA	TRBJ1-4	CASSQDRHNIGPADNEKLFF	TGTGCCAGCAGCCAGGACCGTCATAATATAGGGCCGGCGGATAATGAAAAACTGTTTTTT
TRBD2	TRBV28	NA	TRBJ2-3	CASSLREGADTQYF	TGTGCCAGCAGTTTGCGGGAGGGGGCAGATACGCAGTATTTT
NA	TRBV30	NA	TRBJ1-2	CAWSGTLYGYTF	TGTGCCTGGAGCGGGACTCTCTATGGCTACACCTTC
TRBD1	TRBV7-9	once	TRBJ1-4	CASSSGQGNEKLFF	TGTGCCAGCAGCTCGGGACAGGGAAACGAAAAACTGTTTTTT
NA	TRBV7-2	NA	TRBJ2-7	CASSREQGHTYEQYF	TGTGCCAGCAGCCGAGAGCAGGGTCACACCTACGAGCAGTACTTC
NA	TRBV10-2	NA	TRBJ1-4	CASRREGGEKLFF	TGCGCCAGCAGGCGGGAGGGAGGTGAAAAACTGTTTTTT
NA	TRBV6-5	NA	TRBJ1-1	CASLSRGTEAFF	TGTGCCAGCCTCTCCAGGGGCACTGAAGCTTTCTTT
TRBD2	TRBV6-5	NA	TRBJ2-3	CASRGRTSGSQQYF	TGTGCCAGCAGGGGCCGGACTAGCGGGTCCCAACAGTATTTT
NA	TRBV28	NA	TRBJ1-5	CASSLRREIRQPQHF	TGTGCCAGCAGTTTACGGAGGGAAATTCGTCAGCCCCAGCATTTT
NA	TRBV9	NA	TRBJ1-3	CASSVEAAGYSGNTIYF	TGTGCCAGCAGCGTAGAGGCGGCGGGTTACTCTGGAAACACCATATATTTT
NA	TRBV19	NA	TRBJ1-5	CASQPGEARGYSNQPQHF	TGTGCCAGCCAGCCCGGAGAAGCCCGGGGGTATAGCAATCAGCCCCAGCATTTT
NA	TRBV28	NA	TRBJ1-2	CALGARYGYTF	TGTGCGCTGGGCGCCCGCTATGGCTACACCTTC
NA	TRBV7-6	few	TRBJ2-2	CASSPTGLNTGELFF	TGTGCCAGCAGCCCGACAGGTCTGAACACCGGGGAGCTGTTTTTT
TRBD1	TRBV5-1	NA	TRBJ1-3	CASSMDRGSLRNTIYF	TGCGCCAGCAGCATGGACAGGGGCTCTCTTCGAAACACCATATATTTT
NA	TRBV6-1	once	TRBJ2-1	CASSDGGRAYNEQFF	TGTGCCAGCAGTGATGGGGGCCGCGCCTACAATGAGCAGTTCTTC
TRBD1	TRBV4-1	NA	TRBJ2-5	CASSQEIRGRETQYF	TGCGCCAGCAGCCAAGAAATCAGGGGGCGAGAGACCCAGTACTTC
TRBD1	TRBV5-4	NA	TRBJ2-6	CASSSPQGAPSGANVLTF	TGTGCCAGCAGCTCTCCTCAGGGGGCGCCCTCTGGGGCCAACGTCCTGACTTTC
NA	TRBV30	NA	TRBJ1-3	CAWSVRRGSGNTIYF	TGTGCCTGGAGTGTACGGAGAGGGTCTGGAAACACCATATATTTT
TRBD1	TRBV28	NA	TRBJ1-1	CASSLNLGGGNTEAFF	TGTGCCAGCAGTTTAAACTTAGGAGGGGGCAACACTGAAGCTTTCTTT
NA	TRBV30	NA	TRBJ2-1	CAWSPAGKHEQFF	TGTGCCTGGAGTCCCGCGGGGAAGCATGAGCAGTTCTTC
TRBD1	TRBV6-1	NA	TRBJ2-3	CASRIDRGTDTQYF	TGTGCCAGCAGGATAGACAGGGGCACAGATACGCAGTATTTT
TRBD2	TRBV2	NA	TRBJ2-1	CASQGLAGYNEQFF	TGTGCCAGCCAGGGACTAGCGGGGTACAATGAGCAGTTCTTC
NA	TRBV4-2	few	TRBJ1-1	CASSPLFAGTNTEAFF	TGTGCCAGCAGCCCCTTGTTTGCAGGTACGAACACTGAAGCTTTCTTT
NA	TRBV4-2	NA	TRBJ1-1	CASSQGKGRYMNTEAFF	TGTGCCAGCAGCCAAGGTAAGGGCAGATACATGAACACTGAAGCTTTCTTT
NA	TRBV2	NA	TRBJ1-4	CASSRDRAGEKLFF	TGTGCCAGCAGCCGGGATAGGGCAGGTGAAAAACTGTTTTTT
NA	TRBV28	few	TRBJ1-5	CASSSISGASHQPQHF	TGTGCCAGCAGTTCCATTTCGGGAGCCTCCCATCAGCCCCAGCATTTT
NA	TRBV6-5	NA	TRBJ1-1	CASSSSGDQDAFF	TGTGCCAGCAGTTCCAGCGGGGATCAGGACGCTTTCTTT
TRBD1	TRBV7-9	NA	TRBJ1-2	CASSLSGQGGGYTF	TGTGCCAGCAGCTTATCCGGACAGGGTGGCGGCTACACCTTC